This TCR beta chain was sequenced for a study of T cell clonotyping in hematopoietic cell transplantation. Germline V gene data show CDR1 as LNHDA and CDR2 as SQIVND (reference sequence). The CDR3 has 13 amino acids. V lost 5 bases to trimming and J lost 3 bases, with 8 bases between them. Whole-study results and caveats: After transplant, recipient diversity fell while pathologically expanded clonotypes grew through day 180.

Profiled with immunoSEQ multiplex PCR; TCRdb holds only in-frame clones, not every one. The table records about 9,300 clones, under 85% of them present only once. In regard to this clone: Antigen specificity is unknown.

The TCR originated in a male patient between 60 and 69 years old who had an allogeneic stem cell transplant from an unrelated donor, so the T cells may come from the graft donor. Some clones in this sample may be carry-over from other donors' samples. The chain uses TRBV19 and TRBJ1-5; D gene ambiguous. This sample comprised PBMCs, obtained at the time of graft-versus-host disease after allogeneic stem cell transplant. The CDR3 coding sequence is TGTGCCAGTAGTGGAACGATCAATCAGCCCCAGCATTTT. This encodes CASSGTINQPQHF.